Described below is a single TCR beta chain sequence and its context. Trimming took off 0 bases at V and 4 bases at J, with 10 bases between the two ends. This CDR3 spans 15 amino acids. Germline-derived CDR1 and CDR2 are MRHNA and SNTAGT. In the source study's methods: Amplification of reference gene primers was used by the study to estimate nucleated cell counts. TCRdb keeps only in-frame clones here, not all; method: immunoSEQ multiplex PCR. That table supplies the V and J calls and clone size; D and trimming were determined from the DNA. In the table there are about 190,000 clones, 84% of which are singletons. The data derive from a study of blood T cell repertoires in COVID-19. Background on the study: Sample material is recorded as cDNA or gDNA derived from T cells, B-cell-depleted T cells, or PBMCs.

This chain uses TRBV6-4 with TRBJ1-5; D remains ambiguous. The sequencing sample was made of peripheral blood. The sequence was obtained from an older woman with active or convalescent COVID-19. In DNA form, the CDR3 reads TGTGCCAGCAGTGACTCAATGCGAGGAAATCAGCCCCAGCATTTT. It translates to CASSDSMRGNQPQHF.